A selection of T cell receptor beta chains follows, all from one sample in a study of shared clonotypes between healthy human individuals. TCRdb keeps only in-frame clones here, not all; method: immunoSEQ multiplex PCR. Among roughly 680,000 clones, 72% were seen once, and the ten largest hold under 2%. Sequencing input: memory CD4+ T cells sorted from blood. The receptors originated from a woman aged 25 to 39 in good health. The CDR3 runs from the conserved cysteine through the conserved F or W. The order of the fields is V gene, J gene, D gene, clone size, CDR3 DNA, CDR3 protein. The D gene is left open where the match is weak. A row's size may be missing; if present it is once, few, many or a size class.

TRBV21-1	TRBJ2-5	.	once	TGTGCCAGCAGCCCCTATAGGGCGTCTCAAGAGACCCAGTACTTC	CASSPYRASQETQYF
TRBV21-1	TRBJ1-3	.	.	TGTGCCAGCACCTCGCCCGTGAAACTCTCTGGAAACACCATATATTTT	CASTSPVKLSGNTIYF
TRBV2	TRBJ1-2	.	.	TGTGCCAGCAGGGCAGGGCAAAACTATGGCTACACCTTC	CASRAGQNYGYTF
TRBV5-1	TRBJ2-2	.	.	TGCGCCAGCAGCCCTCTAACGGGAAGGGGCACCGGGGAGCTGTTTTTT	CASSPLTGRGTGELFF
TRBV7-2	TRBJ1-2	.	.	TGTGCCAGCAGCTTAGGAGATGCAAACTATGGCTACACCTTC	CASSLGDANYGYTF
TRBV7-2	TRBJ1-2	.	.	TGTGCCAGCAGCCCCCGGACAGTTTATGGCTACACCTTC	CASSPRTVYGYTF
TRBV19	TRBJ1-4	.	once	TGTGCCAGTAGGTCCATGGAAGGGGCTAATGAAAAACTGTTTTTT	CASRSMEGANEKLFF
TRBV5-1	TRBJ2-7	TRBD2	.	TGCGCCAGCAGCTTGGCCCTAGCGGGTTTTGAGAGCTCCTACGAGCAGTACTTC	CASSLALAGFESSYEQYF
TRBV6-1	TRBJ1-5	.	.	TGTGCCAGCACCCTCGGCAATCAGCCCCAGCATTTT	CASTLGNQPQHF
TRBV18	TRBJ1-5	.	many	TGTGCCAGCTCACCAACAGGGTGGTCGCCCCAGCATTTT	CASSPTGWSPQHF
TRBV2	TRBJ2-7	.	.	TGTGCCAGCAATGGGGCCAGCCACGAGCAGTACTTC	CASNGASHEQYF
TRBV5-1	TRBJ2-5	TRBD2	.	TGCGCCAGCAGCTTGGGAGCGTCGGGGGGCCAAGAGACCCAGTACTTC	CASSLGASGGQETQYF
TRBV6-1	TRBJ2-7	TRBD1	once	TGTGCCAGCAGTGAAGGGACAGGGACCTACGAGCAGTACTTC	CASSEGTGTYEQYF
TRBV28	TRBJ1-2	.	.	TGTGCCAGCAGTTTATTAGGGCAGTTCTATGGCTACACCTTC	CASSLLGQFYGYTF
TRBV11-3	TRBJ2-5	.	once	TGTGCCAGCACCTCAGCTGGGGGGACCCAGTACTTC	CASTSAGGTQYF
TRBV27	TRBJ2-1	.	.	TGTGCCAGCACGAGGGCGGGTAGCTACAATGAGCAGTTCTTC	CASTRAGSYNEQFF
TRBV9	TRBJ1-2	.	many	TGTGCCAGCAGCGCCGATCTAGTTACAGGGTATGGCTACACCTTC	CASSADLVTGYGYTF
TRBV9	TRBJ2-1	.	.	TGTGCCAGCAGCGTAGCCGGGAGTAATGAGCAGTTCTTC	CASSVAGSNEQFF
TRBV7-6	TRBJ2-7	.	.	TGTGCCAGCAGCTTTGGAGGGAAGGACAGAAAGTACGAGCAGTACTTC	CASSFGGKDRKYEQYF
TRBV19	TRBJ1-2	.	.	TGTGCCAGTAGTATCGCCGGGCAGACCTCTTATGGCTACACCTTC	CASSIAGQTSYGYTF
TRBV5-1	TRBJ1-2	.	.	TGCGCCAGCAGAGGGGACGGCGGGACCAGAAACTATGGCTACACCTTC	CASRGDGGTRNYGYTF
TRBV30	TRBJ2-1	.	few	TGTGCCTGGAGTGTACCTTCAAACACGAGCTCCTACAATGAGCAGTTCTTC	CAWSVPSNTSSYNEQFF
TRBV7-8	TRBJ2-7	.	.	TGTGCCAGCAGCCCAAGTGGGGGTCGCGAGCAGTACTTC	CASSPSGGREQYF
TRBV29-1	TRBJ1-1	.	.	TGCAGCGCCTCAGGAGGGGACACTGAAGCTTTCTTT	CSASGGDTEAFF
TRBV6-6	TRBJ2-7	TRBD2	.	TGTGCCAGCAGTTATTCTAGCGGGAGAGACTACGAGCAGTACTTC	CASSYSSGRDYEQYF
TRBV10-3	TRBJ2-1	TRBD2	.	TGTGCCATCGGTTTAGGACTAGCGGGAACCAATGAGCAGTTCTTC	CAIGLGLAGTNEQFF
TRBV5-1	TRBJ2-2	.	few	TGCGCCAGCAGCTTGGTTGGGACACCTAACACCGGGGAGCTGTTTTTT	CASSLVGTPNTGELFF
TRBV28	TRBJ2-7	.	.	TGTGCCAGCATCCCCCCGGGACAAACGAGCTCCTACGAGCAGTACTTC	CASIPPGQTSSYEQYF
TRBV28	TRBJ2-7	.	.	TGTGCCAGCAGTTCACCAACCATCAGCTACTACGAGCAGTACTTC	CASSSPTISYYEQYF
TRBV28	TRBJ2-2	.	.	TGTGCCAGCAGGCGGACACAAAAGAACACCGGGGAGCTGTTTTTT	CASRRTQKNTGELFF
TRBV13	TRBJ2-1	TRBD2	.	TGTGCCAGCAGCCCGGGGAAGACTAGCGGGAGCTATGAGCAGTTCTTC	CASSPGKTSGSYEQFF
TRBV2	TRBJ1-1	TRBD1	few	TGTGCCAGCAATGAACAGGGGGCTGAAGCTTTCTTT	CASNEQGAEAFF
TRBV7-2	TRBJ1-5	.	.	TGTGCCAGCAGCGGGCAACAATATCAGCCCCAGCATTTT	CASSGQQYQPQHF
TRBV29-1	TRBJ1-1	.	.	TGCAGCGTCCCCAGTACGGTGAACACTGAAGCTTTCTTT	CSVPSTVNTEAFF
TRBV6-5	TRBJ2-7	TRBD2	.	TGTGCCAGCCGCCCAGCGGGCGGGAGCCCCTACGAGCAGTACTTC	CASRPAGGSPYEQYF
TRBV7-2	TRBJ2-2	.	few	TGTGCCAGCAGCTTAGTTGCGGGATACGGGGAGCTGTTTTTT	CASSLVAGYGELFF
TRBV2	TRBJ1-3	TRBD1	.	TGTGCCAGCAGCGTCGACAGGGCCGGAAACACCATATATTTT	CASSVDRAGNTIYF